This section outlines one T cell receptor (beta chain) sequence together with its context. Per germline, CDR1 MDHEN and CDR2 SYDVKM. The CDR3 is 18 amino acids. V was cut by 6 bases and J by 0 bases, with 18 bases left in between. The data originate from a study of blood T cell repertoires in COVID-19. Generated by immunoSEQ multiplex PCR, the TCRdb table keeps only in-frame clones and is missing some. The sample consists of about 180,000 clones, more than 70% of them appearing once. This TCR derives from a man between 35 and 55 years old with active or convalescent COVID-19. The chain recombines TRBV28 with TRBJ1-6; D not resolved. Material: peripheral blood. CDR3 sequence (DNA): TGTGCCAGCAGCCCCCAGCGGTGGATGAGCTCCTATAATTCACCCCTCCACTTT. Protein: CASSPQRWMSSYNSPLHF.